This T cell receptor beta chain was profiled in a study of a mutant IDH1 vaccine in newly diagnosed glioma. Study information: Vaccination of patients was performed eight times, in weeks 1, 3, 5, 7, 11, 15, 19 and 23. Before enrollment, the patients had been treated with radiotherapy alone, temozolomide alone, or both together. Most of them had received both.

Turning to this clone: What it binds is not known.

Time point reported: week 11, during vaccination. The vaccine gave 300 ug of a 20-mer mutant IDH1 peptide subcutaneously per dose. Donors had new IDH1-mutant astrocytomas of WHO grade 3 or 4 (ATRX-lost). The V and J ends lost 5 bases and 5 bases, in that order; junction bases with no gene match: 7. The CDR3 is 15 residues long. CDR1 is SGHAT, CDR2 FQNNGV, per germline. Sequenced by immunoSEQ multiplex PCR; TCRdb stores in-frame clones only, minus some. The table has around 60,000 clones, around nine tenths seen once; the top ten hold less than 2%. The source of this sequence is a man aged 35-49 years with glioma. The chain has TRBV11-2 and TRBJ1-5; 9 bases match TRBD1. The starting material was PBMCs, obtained from a glioma patient whose treatment included an IDH1 peptide vaccine. The CDR3 DNA follows: TGTGCCAGCAGCCGAGACAGGGGGTGGGATCAGCCCCAGCATTTT. Residues: CASSRDRGWDQPQHF.